The 10 T cell receptor beta chains in this list originate from one sample, sequenced in a study of blood T cell repertoires in COVID-19. Sequencing was performed with immunoSEQ multiplex PCR; in TCRdb, only in-frame clones are kept and a portion is missing. The sample carries around 190,000 clones, around 82% recorded once. The sample taken for sequencing was PBMCs or T cells enriched from blood (not recorded which). These receptors were collected from a woman aged 45-59 years with acute COVID-19.

This chain links TRBV21-1 with TRBJ2-3; the DNA was not used to check the table's D call, TRBD1. TRBV21-1 is flagged as a pseudogene. This CDR3 region has 12 residues. The CDR3 DNA follows: TGTGCCAGCACCTCAGGCCCAGATACGCAGTATTTT. The encoded protein is CASTSGPDTQYF.

The rearrangement links TRBV6-5 to TRBJ2-3; the match to TRBD1 covers 7 bases. CDR1 MNHEY and CDR2 SVGAGI come from the germline V gene. With 7 bases clipped from V and 0 bases from J, the junction kept 7 bases outside the gene matches. The CDR3 covers 15 residues. The DNA for the CDR3 is TGTGCCAGCACACCTAGGGGGCTCAGCACAGATACGCAGTATTTT. Translated: CASTPRGLSTDTQYF.

This clone was found once. The chain is built from TRBV24-1 and TRBJ1-2; 8 bases agree with TRBD1. The CDR3 is 14 amino acids. The germline V gene encodes CDR1 KGHDR and CDR2 SFDVKD. Trimming cost V 6 bases and J 4 bases; bases outside gene matches: 6. The CDR3 spells CATSPMDRAYGYTF. In nucleotides, the CDR3 is TGTGCCACCAGTCCCATGGACAGGGCCTATGGCTACACCTTC.

The chain links TRBV19 to TRBJ1-2, with D uncertain. The germline CDR1 and CDR2 sequences are LNHDA and SQIVND (reference sequence). The ends were cut back, 5 bases at V and 6 bases at J, with 16 bases in the middle. The CDR3 runs to 14 residues. The chain's CDR3 is CASSPQAVNDGYTF. CDR3 nucleotides: TGTGCCAGTAGTCCCCAGGCAGTAAATGATGGCTACACCTTC.

This clone was seen more than once but under ten times. This chain links TRBV7-8 with TRBJ1-1; 9 positions agree with TRBD1. The CDR3 has 15 residues. Trimming at V came to 1 base and at J to 3 bases, leaving 3 bases not matched to a gene. Germline CDR1 SGHVS, CDR2 FQNEAQ. CDR3 nucleotide sequence: TGTGCCAGCAGCTTAGGGGGGACAGGGTACACTGAAGCTTTCTTT. Translation: CASSLGGTGYTEAFF.

This chain connects TRBV28 to TRBJ1-2, with 7 bases aligning to TRBD1. V dropped 6 bases and J dropped 5; count of bases not matched to a gene: 6. Germline CDR1 and CDR2: MDHEN and SYDVKM. The CDR3 is 13 amino acids. The CDR3, as DNA: TGTGCCAGCAGATCGGGACAGACTTATGGCTACACCTTC. This translates into CASRSGQTYGYTF.

The rearrangement uses TRBV7-2 and TRBJ2-3, with 9 bases matching TRBD2. The V segment lost 1 base and the J segment 5 bases; nucleotides outside the gene matches: 4. Germline CDR1 SGHTA, CDR2 FQGNSA. This CDR3 spans 15 amino acids. The CDR3 reads CASSLGGAGGDTQYF. As DNA, the CDR3 is TGTGCCAGCAGCTTAGGGGGAGCGGGGGGAGATACGCAGTATTTT.

This clone was recorded once. The J gene is TRBJ2-7, the V gene TRBV6-2 or TRBV6-3; perhaps TRBD2 as D (6 bases). This CDR3 contains 14 residues. From germline, CDR1 is MNHEY and CDR2 SVGEGT. The V end was cut by 2 bases, the J end by 3 bases, with 11 bases between. In DNA form, the CDR3 reads TGTGCCAGCAGTTACGCAGGAGGGTACTACGAGCAGTACGTC. Translation gives CASSYAGGYYEQYV.

J is TRBJ2-3 and V is TRBV6-6, with 10 nucleotides matching TRBD2. There are 16 residues in the CDR3. CDR1 and CDR2 from the germline V gene are MNHNY and SVGAGI (reference sequence). V dropped 2 bases and J dropped 1; count of bases not matched to a gene: 3. This CDR3 reads CASSYLSGGGTDTQYF. The CDR3 region has the DNA TGTGCCAGCAGTTACCTCAGCGGGGGGGGCACAGATACGCAGTATTTT.

V is TRBV28 and J is TRBJ1-2; TRBD1 matches at 8 bases. This CDR3 is built from 14 residues. The germline gives CDR1 MDHEN, CDR2 SYDVKM. With V trimmed by 5 bases and J by 5 bases, 7 bases remained unmatched. The CDR3 bases are TGTGCCAGCAGTGCCCAGGGGGCGTATTATGGCTACACCTTC. Translated: CASSAQGAYYGYTF.